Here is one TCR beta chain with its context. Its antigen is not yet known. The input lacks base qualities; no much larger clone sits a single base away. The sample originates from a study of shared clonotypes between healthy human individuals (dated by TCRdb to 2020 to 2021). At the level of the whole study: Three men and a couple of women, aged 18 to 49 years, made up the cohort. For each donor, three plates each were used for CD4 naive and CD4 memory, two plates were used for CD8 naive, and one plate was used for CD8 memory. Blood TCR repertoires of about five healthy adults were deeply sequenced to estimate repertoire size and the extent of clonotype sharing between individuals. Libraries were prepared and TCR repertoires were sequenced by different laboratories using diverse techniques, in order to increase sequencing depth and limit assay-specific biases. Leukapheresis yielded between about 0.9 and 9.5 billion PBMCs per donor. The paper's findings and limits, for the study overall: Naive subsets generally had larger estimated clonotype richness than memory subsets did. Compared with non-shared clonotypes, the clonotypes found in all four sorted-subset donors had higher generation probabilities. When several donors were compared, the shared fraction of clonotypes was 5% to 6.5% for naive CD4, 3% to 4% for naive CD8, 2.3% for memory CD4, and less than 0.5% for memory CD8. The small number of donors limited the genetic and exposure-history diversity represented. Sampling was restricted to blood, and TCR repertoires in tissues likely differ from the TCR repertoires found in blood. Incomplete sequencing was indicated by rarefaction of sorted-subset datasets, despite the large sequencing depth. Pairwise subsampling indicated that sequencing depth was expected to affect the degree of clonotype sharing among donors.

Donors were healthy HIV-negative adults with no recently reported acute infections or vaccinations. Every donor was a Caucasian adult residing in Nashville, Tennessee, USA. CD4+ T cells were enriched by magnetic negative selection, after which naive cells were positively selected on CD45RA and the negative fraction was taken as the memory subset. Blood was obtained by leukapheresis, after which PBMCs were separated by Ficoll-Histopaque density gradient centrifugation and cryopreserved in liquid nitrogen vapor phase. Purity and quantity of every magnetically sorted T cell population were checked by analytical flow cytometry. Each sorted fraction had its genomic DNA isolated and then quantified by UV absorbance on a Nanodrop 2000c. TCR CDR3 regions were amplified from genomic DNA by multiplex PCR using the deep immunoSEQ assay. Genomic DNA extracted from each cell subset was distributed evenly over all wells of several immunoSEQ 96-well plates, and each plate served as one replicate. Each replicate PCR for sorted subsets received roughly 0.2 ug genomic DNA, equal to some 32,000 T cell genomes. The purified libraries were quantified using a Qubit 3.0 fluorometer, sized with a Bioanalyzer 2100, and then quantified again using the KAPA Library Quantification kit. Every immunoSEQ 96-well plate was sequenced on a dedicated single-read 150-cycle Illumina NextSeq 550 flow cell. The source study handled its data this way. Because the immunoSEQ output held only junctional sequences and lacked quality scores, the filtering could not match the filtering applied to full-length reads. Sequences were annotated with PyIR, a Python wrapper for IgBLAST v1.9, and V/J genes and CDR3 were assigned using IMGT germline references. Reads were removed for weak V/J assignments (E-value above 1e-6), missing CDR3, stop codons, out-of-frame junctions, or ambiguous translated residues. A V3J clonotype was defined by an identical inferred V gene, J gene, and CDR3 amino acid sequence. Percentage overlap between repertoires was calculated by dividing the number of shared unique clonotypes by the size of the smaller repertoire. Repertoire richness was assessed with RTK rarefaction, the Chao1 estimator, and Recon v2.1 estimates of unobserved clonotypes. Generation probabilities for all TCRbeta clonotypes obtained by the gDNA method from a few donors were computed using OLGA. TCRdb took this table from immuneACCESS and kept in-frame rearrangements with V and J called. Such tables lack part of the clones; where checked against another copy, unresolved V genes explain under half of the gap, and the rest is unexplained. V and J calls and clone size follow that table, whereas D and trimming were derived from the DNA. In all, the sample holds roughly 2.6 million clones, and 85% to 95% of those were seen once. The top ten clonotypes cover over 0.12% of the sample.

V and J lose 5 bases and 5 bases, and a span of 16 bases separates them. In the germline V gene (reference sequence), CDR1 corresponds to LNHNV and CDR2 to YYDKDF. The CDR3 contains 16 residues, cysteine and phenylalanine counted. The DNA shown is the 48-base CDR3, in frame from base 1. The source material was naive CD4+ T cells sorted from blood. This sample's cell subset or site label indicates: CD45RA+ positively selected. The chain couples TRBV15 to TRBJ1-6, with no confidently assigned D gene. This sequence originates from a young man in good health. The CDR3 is CATSPETGTDNSPLHF. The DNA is TGTGCCACCAGCCCAGAGACGGGAACTGATAATTCACCCCTCCACTTT. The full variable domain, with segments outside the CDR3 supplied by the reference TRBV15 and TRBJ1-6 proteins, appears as DAMVIQNPRYQVTQFGKPVTLSCSQTLNHNVMYWYQQKSSQAPKLLFHYYDKDFNNEADTPDNFQSRRPNTSFCFLDIRSPGLGDTAMYLCATSPETGTDNSPLHFGNGTRLTVT.